This passage covers 29 T cell receptor beta chains from one sample sequenced in a study of cytomegalovirus exposure and HLA in healthy donors. Primers for the PCR totalled 60 Vbeta and 13 Jbeta. The method was immunoSEQ multiplex PCR; TCRdb's version includes in-frame clones alone and lacks a portion of them. The clone table shows about 38,000 clones, with the ten largest holding about 9.2%. Sequenced input: PBMCs. These receptors came from a man in his forties in good health and CMV-seropositive.

This chain joins TRBV5-5 and TRBJ2-5; a possible D gene is TRBD1 (7 bases). CDR3 size: 16 residues. Trimming left V 4 bases short and J 1 base short, with 17 bases between. Germline V CDR1 and CDR2: SGHKS, YYEKEE (reference sequence). The CDR3 sequence: CASSQEGAAFQETQYF. CDR3 in DNA: TGTGCCAGCAGCCAGGAGGGGGCGGCATTCCAAGAGACCCAGTACTTC. Supplemented by reference TRBV5-5 and TRBJ2-5, the full variable domain reads DAGVTQSPTHLIKTRGQQVTLRCSPISGHKSVSWYQQVLGQGPQFIFQYYEKEERGRGNFPDRFSARQFPNYSSELNVNALLLGDSALYLCASSQEGAAFQETQYFGPGTRLLVL.

The chain combines TRBV29-1 with TRBJ1-3; 7 nucleotides line up with TRBD1. CDR1 and CDR2 from the germline V gene are SQVTM and ANQGSEA. The J segment lost 0 bases and the V segment lost 4 bases, leaving 3 bases of the junction unmatched. The CDR3 covers 14 residues. CDR3 coding DNA: TGCAGCGTTGCCAGGGACAGCTCTGGAAACACCATATATTTT. As protein: CSVARDSSGNTIYF.

This sequence joins TRBV30 and TRBJ2-3; 7 nucleotides agree with TRBD2. Germline-derived CDR1 and CDR2 are GTSNPN and SVGIG (reference sequence). CDR3 size: 13 residues. J was trimmed by 4 bases and V by 4 bases; bases with no gene match: 5. The DNA of the CDR3 is TGTGCCTGGACCGTACGGGGGGCAGATACGCAGTATTTT. This translates into CAWTVRGADTQYF.

The chain has TRBV7-8 and TRBJ1-4, with D possibly TRBD1 on 6 matching bases. Trimming took off 3 bases at V and 5 bases at J, with 10 bases between the two ends. CDR1 and CDR2 (germline): SGHVS, FQNEAQ. The CDR3 contains 14 residues. The CDR3 DNA follows: TGTGCCAGCAGCTTGGGGACAAGAAATGAAAAACTGTTTTTT. Protein sequence: CASSLGTRNEKLFF. The full variable domain, its missing parts supplied by reference TRBV7-8 and TRBJ1-4, is GAGVSQSPRYKVAKRGQDVALRCDPISGHVSLFWYQQALGQGPEFLTYFQNEAQLDKSGLPSDRFFAERPEGSVSTLKIQRTQQEDSAVYLCASSLGTRNEKLFFGSGTQLSVL.

J is TRBJ2-3 and V is TRBV27, with a weak D call TRBD2 (6 bases). Trimming pared 6 bases from V and 1 base from J, leaving 14 bases between. This CDR3 is built from 15 residues. Germline V gene lookup returns CDR1 MNHEY and CDR2 SMNVEV (reference sequence). In nucleotides, the CDR3 is TGTGCCAGCAGCGGGGACTTGATGGGCACAGATACGCAGTATTTT. Translated, it gives CASSGDLMGTDTQYF.

The V and J genes are TRBV2 and TRBJ2-5; perhaps TRBD1 as D (6 bases). The DNA matches TRBJ2-7 better at its end, which makes the J call doubtful. Germline V gives CDR1 SNHLY, CDR2 FYNNEI. The CDR3 covers 15 residues. CDR3 DNA: TGTGCCAGCAGTGATACTGGGGGCAAGATCTACGAGCAGTACTTC. Translated, it gives CASSDTGGKIYEQYF.

The chain couples TRBV19 to TRBJ2-5, with D maybe TRBD1 (6 bases). This CDR3 comprises 15 residues. The germline V gene encodes CDR1 LNHDA and CDR2 SQIVND (reference sequence). Trimming left V 6 bases short and J 2 bases short, with 16 bases between. The CDR3, as DNA: TGTGCCAGTAGGGACTGGACAGCTAATCAAGAGACCCAGTACTTC. This codes for CASRDWTANQETQYF.

This chain links TRBV14 with TRBJ1-2; D remains ambiguous. The CDR3 length is 14 residues. The V end lost 3 bases, the J end lost 4 bases, and 12 bases lay between the germline ends. CDR1 and CDR2 (germline): SGHDN, FVKESK. CDR3 protein: CASSHGTGTYGYTF. The CDR3 nucleotides are TGTGCCAGCAGCCACGGAACGGGTACCTATGGCTACACCTTC.

This rearrangement joins TRBV9 to TRBJ2-5; 9 positions agree with TRBD2. The ends lost 2 bases at V and 5 bases at J; junction bases unmatched: 10. The length of the CDR3 is 16 residues. The germline V gene encodes CDR1 SGDLS and CDR2 YYNGEE. CDR3 DNA: TGTGCCAGCAGCGTCTCCAAAGCGGGAGGTCCCGAGACCCAGTACTTC. This gives the protein CASSVSKAGGPETQYF.

The chain recombines TRBV6-1 with TRBJ2-7; D perhaps matches TRBD2 (6 bases). Germline CDR1 MNHNS, CDR2 SASEGT. V was clipped by 11 bases and J by 9 bases, with 14 bases between them. This CDR3 has 10 residues. The CDR3 here is CAGGESGQYF. The CDR3 nucleotides are TGTGCCGGAGGGGAGTCAGGGCAGTACTTC.

The gene calls are TRBV27 and TRBJ1-5, with D hard to call. Germline lookup yields CDR1 MNHEY and CDR2 SMNVEV (reference sequence). The CDR3 runs 14 residues. Between the trimmed V and J ends, which lost 9 bases and 3 bases, there was a span of 15 bases. The CDR3 DNA sequence: TGTGCCAGGCAAGGGTGGAGGGACAATCAGCCCCAGCATTTT. Amino acids: CARQGWRDNQPQHF.

The V call is TRBV11-2, the J call TRBJ2-5; maybe TRBD2 (6 bases). Germline values: CDR1 SGHAT, CDR2 FQNNGV. V dropped 2 bases and J dropped 5 bases, with 6 bases sitting between them. The CDR3 has 12 amino acids. CDR3 coding DNA: TGTGCCAGCAGCTTACGGGGGGAGACCCAGTACTTC. This encodes CASSLRGETQYF.

This rearrangement joins TRBV4-2 to TRBJ1-4; no firm D call. The germline V and J ends were trimmed by 2 bases and 7 bases, with 14 bases remaining between them. Germline V lookup: CDR1 LGHNA, CDR2 YNFKEQ. There are 15 residues in the CDR3. CDR3 sequence reads: CASSQSLEGTEKLFF. In DNA, the CDR3 is TGTGCCAGCAGCCAATCCCTTGAGGGAACTGAAAAACTGTTTTTT.

This chain links TRBV4-3 with TRBJ2-2; 10 nucleotides line up with TRBD1. Looked up from germline, CDR1 is LGHNA and CDR2 is YSLEER. The CDR3 has 16 amino acids. Germline trimming cut 4 bases from V and 6 bases from J; bases unmatched to any gene: 8. The CDR3 is CASSLGDRGLAGELFF. CDR3 DNA sequence: TGCGCCAGCAGCCTAGGGGACAGGGGACTTGCCGGGGAGCTGTTTTTT.

The V gene is TRBV27, the J gene TRBJ2-3, with a possible D match to TRBD2 (5 bases). The V end lost 7 bases, the J end lost 1 base, and 15 bases lay between the germline ends. CDR3 length: 15 amino acids. Germline-derived CDR1 and CDR2 are MNHEY and SMNVEV (reference sequence). The CDR3 DNA sequence: TGTGCCAGCAACCCCCTAGCACTTGGCACAGATACGCAGTATTTT. This gives the protein CASNPLALGTDTQYF.

The J gene is TRBJ2-7, the V gene TRBV5-1; TRBD1 matches 11 bases. The CDR3 totals 14 residues. V shed 3 bases and J 7 bases; nucleotides not matched to a gene: 6. CDR1 SGHRS and CDR2 YFSETQ come from the germline V gene. This CDR3 reads CASSWGTGGEEQYF. The CDR3 region has the DNA TGCGCCAGCAGCTGGGGGACAGGGGGGGAGGAGCAGTACTTC.

The genes are TRBV7-8 and TRBJ1-1; D unresolved. Trimming shortened V by 0 bases and J by 1 base, and 6 bases separated the two germline ends. Germline lookup yields CDR1 SGHVS and CDR2 FQNEAQ. The CDR3 has 14 amino acids. CDR3 nucleotide sequence: TGTGCCAGCAGCTTAGCGGAGGGGAACACTGAAGCTTTCTTT. Its protein is CASSLAEGNTEAFF. Based on the CDR3 plus reference TRBV7-8 and TRBJ1-1, the full variable domain is GAGVSQSPRYKVAKRGQDVALRCDPISGHVSLFWYQQALGQGPEFLTYFQNEAQLDKSGLPSDRFFAERPEGSVSTLKIQRTQQEDSAVYLCASSLAEGNTEAFFGQGTRLTVV.

V is TRBV21-1 and J is TRBJ1-1; the D call TRBD1 from the table was never checked on the DNA. TRBV21-1 has pseudogene status. CDR3 length equals 12 residues. The CDR3 coding sequence is TGTGCCATCCCAGGGACAGAGCGTGGAGCTTTCTTT. Translating it yields CAIPGTERGAFF.

The V call is TRBV6-6, the J call TRBJ1-3, with TRBD1 identical over 7 bases. CDR1 is MNHNY, CDR2 SVGAGI, per germline (reference sequence). CDR3 length equals 16 residues. J was trimmed by 2 bases and V by 2 bases; bases with no gene match: 6. The CDR3 protein is CASSYGRTGAGNTIYF. In DNA form, the CDR3 reads TGTGCCAGCAGTTACGGTCGAACAGGGGCTGGAAACACCATATATTTT.

The genes are TRBV2 and TRBJ2-1, with TRBD1 matching 7 bases. Per germline, CDR1 SNHLY and CDR2 FYNNEI. The CDR3 has 13 residues. The V and J ends lost 9 bases and 8 bases, in that order; junction bases with no gene match: 10. The CDR3 reads CARGLAQGDEQFF. The CDR3 bases are TGTGCCAGGGGGCTAGCCCAGGGGGATGAGCAGTTCTTC.

V usage is TRBV4-1 and J usage is TRBJ1-2; D unclear. The V end was cut by 0 bases, the J end by 0 bases, with 17 bases between. Per germline, CDR1 MGHRA and CDR2 YSYEKL. The CDR3 length is 18 residues. CDR3 in amino acids: CASSQDRVRTETNYGYTF. CDR3 coding DNA: TGCGCCAGCAGCCAAGATCGAGTTCGTACAGAGACTAACTATGGCTACACCTTC.

The chain combines TRBV7-2 with TRBJ1-1, with 7 bases matching TRBD1. The CDR3 extends over 14 amino acids. Germline CDR1 and CDR2: SGHTA and FQGNSA. After removal of 5 bases from V and 2 bases from J, the junction contained 5 bases not matched to a gene. CDR3 sequence reads: CASSPRQGNTEAFF. The CDR3 nucleotides are TGTGCCAGCAGCCCCCGACAGGGAAACACTGAAGCTTTCTTT.

The J gene is TRBJ1-1, the V gene TRBV7-8; D not resolved. Germline loops: CDR1 SGHVS, CDR2 FQNEAQ. The CDR3 consists of 16 residues. V lost 1 base, J lost 0 bases, and 12 bases lay in between. The CDR3, as DNA: TGTGCCAGCAGCTTAGAAGGCCGGGGAATGAACACTGAAGCTTTCTTT. Translation: CASSLEGRGMNTEAFF.

The chain has TRBV29-1 and TRBJ2-3; D ambiguous. Germline CDR1 reads SQVTM; CDR2 reads ANQGSEA. The length of the CDR3 is 10 residues. The germline V and J ends were trimmed by 3 bases and 4 bases, with 2 bases remaining between them. CDR3 nucleotides: TGCAGCGTTGACTCAGATACGCAGTATTTT. Translating gives CSVDSDTQYF.

The chain is built from TRBV9 and TRBJ1-4; a weak D match, TRBD1 (6 bases). V was cut by 0 bases and J by 5 bases, with 11 bases left in between. The germline gives CDR1 SGDLS, CDR2 YYNGEE. This CDR3 is 15 amino acids long. The CDR3 coding sequence is TGTGCCAGCAGCGTAGAGGTCAGGGGAAATGAAAAACTGTTTTTT. It translates to CASSVEVRGNEKLFF.

CDR3 amino acids: CASSQGQGANQETQYF. The CDR3 DNA reads TGCGCCAGCAGCCAAGGGCAGGGGGCGAATCAAGAGACCCAGTACTTC. The chain links TRBV4-1 to TRBJ2-5; 8 bases match TRBD1. The CDR3 spans 16 residues. V lost 1 base and J lost 2; bases outside the gene matches: 6. CDR1 is MGHRA and CDR2 is YSYEKL in the germline V gene.

The chain has TRBV6-6 and TRBJ1-4, with D unresolved. This CDR3 is built from 13 residues. Trimming cost V 7 bases and J 5 bases, with 11 bases left between them. Germline CDR1 MNHNY, CDR2 SVGAGI (reference sequence). The CDR3 nucleotides read TGTGCCAGCACCATACAGAGAAATGAAAAACTGTTTTTT. Translation: CASTIQRNEKLFF.

This chain connects TRBV6-5 to TRBJ1-2, with D perhaps matching TRBD1 (6 bases). V lost 10 bases and J 4 bases, leaving 13 bases between the germline ends. The CDR3 has 12 amino acids. CDR1 is MNHEY and CDR2 is SVGAGI in the germline V gene. CDR3 protein: CATSGQSYGYTF. CDR3 DNA: TGTGCCACGTCCGGACAGAGCTATGGCTACACCTTC.

V usage is TRBV10-3 and J usage is TRBJ2-7; TRBD1 matches 7 bases. The V gene end was trimmed by 10 bases and the J gene end by 0 bases; junction bases not matched to a gene: 12. The CDR3 is 15 amino acids. The germline gives CDR1 ENHRY, CDR2 SYGVKD. The CDR3 DNA is TGTGCCACCACCGGACAGGCCCTATCCTCCTACGAGCAGTACTTC. It encodes CATTGQALSSYEQYF.